This T cell receptor beta chain was sequenced for a study of blood T cell repertoires in COVID-19. Study in general: Spain, Italy and the United States supplied samples that represented acute and convalescent COVID-19.

Participant-given clinical history determined each cohort assignment. In the original workflow: The authors estimated nucleated cell counts from reference gene primer amplification. Some clones are missing from TCRdb's copy, which holds only in-frame ones; the method was immunoSEQ multiplex PCR. Clone size and V and J calls were adopted from that table, with D and trimming inferred from the DNA. The sample includes roughly 340,000 clones, approximately 92% of them seen just once. The CDR3 spans 13 residues. Germline CDR1 reads SSHAT; CDR2 reads FNYEAQ (reference sequence). Trimming cost V 5 bases and J 5 bases, with 11 bases left between them.

Sequencing was carried out using PBMCs or T cells enriched from blood (not recorded which). This clonotype originated in a man between 18 and 35 years old who had recovered from COVID-19. The chain employs TRBV7-7 and TRBJ2-3; TRBD1 might be the D (6 bases). The CDR3 protein is CASSIGQLDTQYF. CDR3 nucleotide sequence: TGTGCCAGCAGCATCGGACAGTTAGATACGCAGTATTTT. The full variable domain, in which reference TRBV7-7 and TRBJ2-3 provide the parts outside the CDR3, is GAGVSQSPRYKVTKRGQDVTLRCDPISSHATLYWYQQALGQGPEFLTYFNYEAQPDKSGLPSDRFSAERPEGSISTLTIQRTEQRDSAMYRCASSIGQLDTQYFGPGTRLTVL.